The 14 T cell receptor beta chains below come from one sample, sequenced in a study of shared clonotypes between healthy human individuals. Assay: immunoSEQ multiplex PCR; the TCRdb copy retains only in-frame clones and omits some. In the table there are some 2.1 million clones, 90% to 95% of which are singletons. The sample was naive CD4+ T cells sorted from blood. Subset indicated: CD45RA+ positively selected. All receptors come from a man aged 18 to 35 in good health.

This chain joins TRBV6-6 and TRBJ1-1; tentative D call: TRBD1 (5 bases). The CDR3 is 14 amino acids. V dropped 5 bases and J dropped 5 bases, with 15 bases sitting between them. The germline V gene has CDR1 MNHNY and CDR2 SVGAGI (reference sequence). The CDR3 protein is CASSGGKGVTEAFF. In DNA form, the CDR3 reads TGTGCCAGCAGTGGGGGGAAAGGGGTAACTGAAGCTTTCTTT.

This clone has just one count. The chain links TRBV6-1 to TRBJ1-2; perhaps TRBD1 as D (6 bases). Germline V lookup: CDR1 MNHNS, CDR2 SASEGT. The CDR3 covers 15 residues. Trimming removed 8 bases at V and 8 bases at J, with 24 bases between. The CDR3 DNA reads as TGTGCCAGCGGGGGGGTTGCGGGACAACTGAAAGGCTACACCTTC. This codes for CASGGVAGQLKGYTF.

The chain recombines TRBV4-1 with TRBJ2-1, with TRBD2 matching over 8 bases. Germline V gene data show CDR1 as MGHRA and CDR2 as YSYEKL. V gave up 3 bases and J gave up 5 bases; unmatched junction bases: 15. This CDR3 has 18 residues. CDR3 nucleotides: TGCGCCAGCAGCCACCCCTCAGGGACGGGAGGGTCGCACAATGAGCAGTTCTTC. It is translated as CASSHPSGTGGSHNEQFF.

V is TRBV5-4 and J is TRBJ2-1; D gene ambiguous. Trimming removed 6 bases from V and 7 bases from J, with 17 bases in between. Germline values: CDR1 SGHNT, CDR2 YYREEE (reference sequence). The CDR3 runs 14 residues. The CDR3 region is CASTPSDIPNEQFF. DNA of the CDR3: TGTGCCAGCACCCCCTCAGACATTCCAAATGAGCAGTTCTTC.

This clone was counted a few times. A single base separates this from a much larger clone, so it may be a read error. The genes are TRBV7-9 and TRBJ1-1; no clear D. This CDR3 has 13 residues. CDR1 and CDR2 (germline): SEHNR, FQNEAQ (reference sequence). Trimming took off 5 bases at V and 1 base at J, with 8 bases between the two ends. Here the CDR3 reads CASSTGPNTEAFF. CDR3 bases: TGTGCCAGCAGCACCGGACCGAACACTGAAGCTTTCTTT.

The V and J genes are TRBV9 and TRBJ1-1, with a possible D match to TRBD1 (6 bases). The V end lost 4 bases, the J end lost 0 bases, and 13 bases lay between the germline ends. Germline assignment: CDR1 SGDLS and CDR2 YYNGEE. The CDR3 extends over 15 amino acids. As DNA, the CDR3 is TGTGCCAGCAGCCCAGTGGGGGGGCTGAACACTGAAGCTTTCTTT. This codes for CASSPVGGLNTEAFF.

This chain joins TRBV11-2 and TRBJ1-2; no reliable D call. The germline V and J ends were trimmed by 5 bases and 8 bases, with 9 bases remaining between them. The germline V gene has CDR1 SGHAT and CDR2 FQNNGV. The CDR3 is made up of 11 amino acids. CDR3 loop: CASSRVEGYTF. The CDR3 coding sequence is TGTGCCAGCAGCAGGGTGGAAGGCTACACCTTC.

The rearrangement joins TRBV12-5 to TRBJ1-1; weak D call: TRBD1 (6 bases). CDR1 LGHNT and CDR2 FRNRAP come from the germline V gene. Trimming removed 5 bases from V and 1 base from J, with 11 bases in between. The CDR3 length is 14 residues. CDR3 in amino acids: CASGLGHQNTEAFF. The DNA of the CDR3 is TGTGCTAGTGGTCTGGGACACCAGAACACTGAAGCTTTCTTT.

This clone was seen once. This chain links TRBV6-1 with TRBJ1-6; a weak D match, TRBD1 (6 bases). Germline lookup yields CDR1 MNHNS and CDR2 SASEGT. Trimming left V 9 bases short and J 9 bases short, with 18 bases between. The CDR3 has 14 amino acids. The CDR3 region is CASLPTGGGSPLHF. The CDR3 DNA reads as TGTGCCAGTCTCCCCACCGGGGGCGGTTCACCCCTCCACTTT.

The chain couples TRBV13 to TRBJ1-3; D is uncertain. Trimming took 1 base from V and 4 from J, leaving 14 bases between them. The germline V gene has CDR1 PRHDT and CDR2 FYEKMQ (reference sequence). The CDR3 consists of 16 residues. CDR3 nucleotides: TGTGCCAGCAGCTTAGACGTGCCGGCCTCGGGAAACACCATATATTTT. Its translation: CASSLDVPASGNTIYF.

The gene calls are TRBV30 and TRBJ2-7, with D hard to call. This CDR3 is built from 13 residues. Germline CDR1 is GTSNPN and CDR2 is SVGIG (reference sequence). Trimming took 0 bases from V and 6 from J, leaving 12 bases between them. CDR3 sequence reads: CAWSVLSSREQYF. In DNA form, the CDR3 reads TGTGCCTGGAGTGTACTAAGCTCCCGCGAGCAGTACTTC.

In this sample, this clone turned up once. This sequence joins TRBV4-3 and TRBJ2-2; D gene uncertain. CDR1 is LGHNA and CDR2 is YSLEER in the germline V gene. This CDR3 region has 15 residues. Trimming stripped 5 bases from V and 2 bases from J, with 12 bases between. The CDR3 DNA sequence: TGCGCCAGCAGCATTAATTCCGTCAACACCGGGGAGCTGTTTTTT. Translating gives CASSINSVNTGELFF.

The CDR3 DNA follows: TGTGCCAGCAGCTTACCGTTCCAGGGGAACCCTCTCTACGAGCAGTACTTC. Translated: CASSLPFQGNPLYEQYF. The chain is built from TRBV11-2 and TRBJ2-7, with D possibly matching TRBD1 (6 bases). Germline V lookup: CDR1 SGHAT, CDR2 FQNNGV. Trimming pared 2 bases from V and 3 bases from J, leaving 20 bases between. There are 17 residues in the CDR3.

The V and J genes are TRBV4-1 and TRBJ2-7; maybe TRBD1 (5 bases). The CDR3 has 14 residues. V lost 0 bases, J lost 5 bases, and 11 bases lay in between. Per the germline V gene, CDR1 is MGHRA and CDR2 is YSYEKL. The CDR3 sequence is CASSQDRVGHEQYF. DNA for the CDR3: TGCGCCAGCAGCCAAGACAGGGTGGGCCACGAGCAGTACTTC.